Presented here are 13 T cell receptor beta chains from one specimen sequenced in a study of human T cells and chemical hapten exposure. TCRdb called the RACE reads again in MiXCR, with one record for every CDR3 protein. The sample contains 80,000 to 100,000 distinct CDR3 sequences, around 9.9% of which appear only once. Time point defined: patch test 3, about 24 weeks after DPC sensitization. The treatment denotes: therapeutic diphenylcyclopropenone sensitization with weekly scalp DPC. The source was whole blood, collected in connection with sensitization to the hapten diphenylcyclopropenone (DPC). The receptors were sampled from a woman between 25 and 40 years old with alopecia areata. Some clones in this sample may be carry-over from other donors' samples.

In its sample, this clonotype was seen many times. This rearrangement joins TRBV3-1 to TRBJ1-1, with no clear D. This CDR3 spans 13 amino acids. The germline V and J ends were trimmed by 3 bases and 11 bases, with 16 bases remaining between them. CDR1 and CDR2 (germline): LGHDT, YNNKEL (reference sequence). The CDR3 nucleotides read TGTGCCAGCAGCCACCTGGGAGCAGGTTACGCTTTCTTT. This gives the protein CASSHLGAGYAFF.

This clonotype has a count of ten or more. The V gene is TRBV7-9, the J gene TRBJ2-3; D is undetermined. CDR3 size: 11 residues. Looked up from germline, CDR1 is SEHNR and CDR2 is FQNEAQ (reference sequence). The V end was cut by 4 bases, the J end by 2 bases, with 1 base between. The CDR3 DNA follows: TGTGCCAGCAGCTCCACAGATACGCAGTATTTT. It yields the protein CASSSTDTQYF. Full variable domain (missing parts from reference TRBV7-9 and TRBJ2-3): DTGVSQNPRHKITKRGQNVTFRCDPISEHNRLYWYRQTLGQGPEFLTYFQNEAQLEKSRLLSDRFSAERPKGSFSTLEIQRTEQGDSAMYLCASSSTDTQYFGPGTRLTVL.

Many counts were recorded for this clonotype. The chain links TRBV28 to TRBJ2-1; D is perhaps TRBD1 (5 bases). Trimming took off 7 bases at V and 2 bases at J, with 12 bases between the two ends. The CDR3 is 14 amino acids. Per the germline V gene, CDR1 is MDHEN and CDR2 is SYDVKM. The CDR3 coding sequence is TGTGCCAGCAAGGGGCAGCGACCCTACAATGAGCAGTTCTTC. It is translated as CASKGQRPYNEQFF. The full variable domain, in which reference TRBV28 and TRBJ2-1 provide the parts outside the CDR3, is DVKVTQSSRYLVKRTGEKVFLECVQDMDHENMFWYRQDPGLGLRLIYFSYDVKMKEKGDIPEGYSVSREKKERFSLILESASTNQTSMYLCASKGQRPYNEQFFGPGTRLTVL.

Ten or more counts support this clonotype. The J gene is TRBJ1-4, the V gene TRBV6-5; TRBD1 might be the D (5 bases). Germline assignment: CDR1 MNHEY and CDR2 SVGAGI. Deletions cut 8 bases from V and 0 bases from J, with 10 bases between. This CDR3 is 14 amino acids long. The CDR3 spells CASGQGSTNEKLFF. CDR3 bases: TGTGCCAGCGGGCAGGGCTCAACTAATGAAAAACTGTTTTTT.

This chain uses TRBV12-3 or TRBV12-4 with TRBJ1-1, with D perhaps TRBD1 (6 bases). With 2 bases removed from V and 1 base from J, the gap between germline ends came to 17 bases. The CDR3 consists of 17 residues. The CDR3 DNA reads TGTGCCAGCAGTTTAAAGGCCTTGGGGGGCCGGAACACTGAAGCTTTCTTT. Residues: CASSLKALGGRNTEAFF.

There are many counts of this clonotype. The chain links TRBV10-3 to TRBJ2-7; TRBD1 is a possible D gene (6 bases). The CDR3 has 13 residues. Per the germline V gene, CDR1 is ENHRY and CDR2 is SYGVKD. Trimming left V 10 bases short and J 7 bases short, with 20 bases between. Here the CDR3 reads CATRGVNRDEQYV. In nucleotides, the CDR3 is TGTGCCACCAGAGGGGTCAACAGGGATGAGCAGTACGTC.

This clonotype has at least ten counts. This rearrangement joins TRBV3-1 to TRBJ2-7, with D unclear. CDR1 LGHDT and CDR2 YNNKEL come from the germline V gene (reference sequence). The CDR3 runs to 13 residues. V was cut by 0 bases and J by 6 bases, with 9 bases left in between. This CDR3 is CASSQDTLGEQYV. CDR3 sequence (DNA): TGTGCCAGCAGCCAAGATACTCTCGGCGAGCAGTACGTC.

The chain combines TRBV5-1 with TRBJ1-1; weak D call: TRBD1 (6 bases). Germline CDR1 and CDR2: SGHRS and YFSETQ. This CDR3 has 14 amino acids. V lost 2 bases, J lost 3 bases, and 11 bases lay in between. CDR3 residues: CASSFFPGDTEAFF. CDR3 sequence (DNA): TGCGCCAGCAGCTTCTTTCCAGGGGACACTGAAGCTTTCTTT. The full variable domain, its missing parts supplied by reference TRBV5-1 and TRBJ1-1, is KAGVTQTPRYLIKTRGQQVTLSCSPISGHRSVSWYQQTPGQGLQFLFEYFSETQRNKGNFPGRFSGRQFSNSRSEMNVSTLELGDSALYLCASSFFPGDTEAFFGQGTRLTVV.

This clonotype was seen many times. This CDR3 reads CSARVGLASGILRDTQYF. The CDR3 DNA is TGCAGTGCTAGAGTGGGCTTGGCTAGCGGGATCCTCCGGGATACGCAGTATTTT. This chain connects TRBV20-1 to TRBJ2-3; TRBD2 agrees at 9 bases. The CDR3 loop spans 18 amino acids. Germline loops: CDR1 DFQATT, CDR2 SNEGSKA (reference sequence). J gave up 6 bases and V 1 base, and 17 bases lay outside the gene matches.

This clonotype was seen ten or more times. The chain combines TRBV24-1 with TRBJ1-1, with D maybe TRBD1 (5 bases). Germline CDR1 is KGHDR and CDR2 is SFDVKD. The CDR3 loop spans 11 amino acids. The V and J ends lost 10 bases and 6 bases respectively, with 11 bases between them. The CDR3 coding sequence is TGTGCCACGACCTCGGGGGCTGAAGCTTTCTTT. Translated, it gives CATTSGAEAFF.

In its sample, this clonotype was seen many times. The chain joins TRBV14 to TRBJ2-7; D could derive from TRBD1 or TRBD2 (6 bases each). Trimming removed 4 bases at V and 0 bases at J, with 13 bases between. Germline lookup yields CDR1 SGHDN and CDR2 FVKESK. The CDR3 is made up of 15 amino acids. The CDR3 sequence is CASSLGGLSSYEQYF. The CDR3 DNA is TGTGCCAGCAGCCTCGGGGGCCTGAGCTCCTACGAGCAGTACTTC.

The table lists this clonotype with many counts. CDR3 amino acids: CASSSGLAGGDSYNEQFF. The CDR3 nucleotides read TGTGCCAGCAGCTCGGGACTAGCGGGAGGGGATTCCTACAATGAGCAGTTCTTC. The rearrangement uses TRBV5-4 and TRBJ2-1, with TRBD2 matching over 16 bases. J lost 1 base, V lost 3 bases, and 4 bases had no gene match. The CDR3 is 18 amino acids. CDR1 and CDR2 (germline): SGHNT, YYREEE (reference sequence).

Concerning this clonotype: This likely comes from a read error, as the CDR3 has no conserved phenylalanine or tryptophan at its end. This chain connects TRBV7-2 to TRBJ2-6; D is undetermined. Germline-derived CDR1 and CDR2 are SGHTA and FQGNSA. V lost 5 bases to trimming and J lost 0 bases, with 8 bases between them. This CDR3 contains 15 residues. This CDR3 reads CASSLLYSGANVLTS. The CDR3 nucleotides read TGTGCCAGCAGCCTACTCTACTCTGGGGCCAACGTCCTGACTTCC.